A selection of T cell receptor beta chains follows, all from one sample in a study of blood T cell repertoires in COVID-19. TCRdb keeps only in-frame clones here, not all; method: immunoSEQ multiplex PCR. In the table there are 490,000 or so clones, 88% of which are singletons. The material sequenced was PBMCs or T cells enriched from blood (not recorded which). These receptors were collected from a woman aged 40 to 50 who had recovered from COVID-19. Both conserved end residues are part of each CDR3. D genes are given only for firm matches. The size entry is marked missing in some rows and otherwise reads once, few, many or a size class.

D	J	size	V	CDR3	DNA
-	TRBJ2-1	-	TRBV9	CASSVGVGSSYNEQFF	TGTGCCAGCAGCGTAGGGGTCGGGAGCTCCTACAATGAGCAGTTCTTC
-	TRBJ1-2	-	TRBV12-3/TRBV12-4	CASSQGESGYTF	TGTGCCAGCAGTCAGGGCGAGTCTGGCTACACCTTC
TRBD2	TRBJ2-1	-	TRBV11-2	CASSLGAGGYNEQFF	TGTGCCAGCAGCTTAGGGGCGGGAGGGTACAATGAGCAGTTCTTC
-	TRBJ1-6	-	TRBV3-1/TRBV3-2	CASSQDREDSTSSYNSPLHF	TGTGCCAGCAGCCAAGATCGGGAGGACAGCACTAGCTCCTATAATTCACCCCTCCACTTT
TRBD2	TRBJ2-7	-	TRBV5-1	CASRPAGLAGGQQYF	TGCGCCAGCAGGCCCGCGGGACTAGCGGGAGGTCAGCAGTACTTC
-	TRBJ2-7	few	TRBV15	CATSRALREFHEQYF	TGTGCCACCAGCAGAGCCCTAAGGGAGTTCCACGAGCAGTACTTC
TRBD2	TRBJ2-7	once	TRBV12-3/TRBV12-4	CASSPLTSGQQYF	TGTGCCAGCAGCCCACTGACTAGCGGCCAGCAGTACTTC
TRBD1	TRBJ2-6	-	TRBV14	CASSRLTTGRANVLTF	TGTGCCAGCAGCCGATTGACGACAGGGAGGGCCAACGTCCTGACTTTC
-	TRBJ2-7	-	TRBV21-1	CASSKGAGAPGYEQYF	TGTGCCAGCAGCAAGGGGGCCGGGGCACCGGGCTACGAGCAGTACTTC
-	TRBJ1-1	-	TRBV6-5	CASSYTTGNTEAFF	TGTGCCAGCAGTTACACCACAGGGAACACTGAAGCTTTCTTT
-	TRBJ1-2	few	TRBV6-2/TRBV6-3	CASSFRGKGYTF	TGTGCCAGCAGTTTTCGGGGAAAGGGCTACACCTTC
-	TRBJ1-6	-	TRBV5-6	CASSLDRVGNSPLHF	TGTGCCAGCAGCTTGGACAGGGTGGGGAATTCACCCCTCCACTTT
-	TRBJ2-1	-	TRBV5-1	CASSLARSSYNEQFF	TGCGCCAGCAGCTTGGCTAGGAGCTCCTACAATGAGCAGTTCTTC
-	TRBJ1-2	-	TRBV5-5	CASSLRQNHNYGYTF	TGTGCCAGCAGCCTTCGACAGAACCATAACTATGGCTACACCTTC
TRBD1	TRBJ1-6	-	TRBV10-1	CASSESTGGQSPLHF	TGCGCCAGCAGTGAGTCGACAGGGGGTCAATCGCCCCTCCACTTT
-	TRBJ2-3	-	TRBV9	CASSVGAPSTDTQYF	TGTGCCAGCAGCGTAGGGGCTCCTAGCACAGATACGCAGTATTTT
-	TRBJ1-2	-	TRBV6-5	CASSYGGLDYGYTF	TGTGCCAGCAGTTACGGGGGCTTAGACTATGGCTACACCTTC
-	TRBJ1-2	-	TRBV7-2	CASSFFSTEINYGYTF	TGTGCCAGCAGCTTTTTTAGTACAGAAATTAACTATGGCTACACCTTC
-	TRBJ2-7	-	TRBV6-5	CASSYSRDSYEQYF	TGTGCCAGCAGTTACTCGAGGGATTCCTACGAGCAGTACTTC
-	TRBJ2-7	many	TRBV28	CASSLTGNEQYF	TGTGCCAGCAGTTTAACGGGGAACGAGCAGTACTTC
TRBD2	TRBJ2-3	-	TRBV7-8	CASSSGLAGGFGDTQYF	TGTGCCAGCAGCTCAGGACTAGCGGGAGGATTTGGAGATACGCAGTATTTT
-	TRBJ1-4	-	TRBV15	CATEEWDKGKLFF	TGTGCCACCGAGGAGTGGGACAAGGGAAAACTGTTTTTT
-	TRBJ2-3	-	TRBV20-1	CSASNLATHRADTQYF	TGCAGTGCTAGTAATCTAGCGACCCACCGCGCAGATACGCAGTATTTT
TRBD1	TRBJ2-5	few	TRBV2	CASRATGGTETQYF	TGTGCCAGCAGGGCGACAGGGGGGACAGAGACCCAGTACTTC
TRBD2	TRBJ2-1	-	TRBV27	CASSPVAGWINEQFF	TGTGCCAGCAGCCCGGTAGCGGGATGGATCAATGAGCAGTTCTTC
-	TRBJ2-1	few	TRBV6-1	CASSGRTKPTDNEQFF	TGTGCCAGCAGTGGTCGGACTAAGCCGACAGACAATGAGCAGTTCTTC
-	TRBJ1-1	-	TRBV18	CASSPPTAGTEAFF	TGTGCCAGCTCACCACCGACCGCAGGGACTGAAGCTTTCTTT
-	TRBJ1-1	few	TRBV2	CATRTENTNTEAFF	TGTGCCACCCGGACTGAAAACACGAACACTGAAGCTTTCTTT
TRBD2	TRBJ2-3	-	TRBV12-5	CASGVTSGASTDTQYF	TGTGCTAGTGGTGTGACTAGCGGGGCTAGCACAGATACGCAGTATTTT
-	TRBJ1-3	-	TRBV14	CASSQVWGGGNTIYF	TGTGCCAGCAGCCAAGTATGGGGCGGTGGAAACACCATATATTTT
-	TRBJ2-1	-	TRBV12-3/TRBV12-4	CASSLALQGEQFF	TGTGCCAGCAGTTTAGCGCTGCAGGGAGAGCAGTTCTTC
TRBD1	TRBJ1-1	-	TRBV5-1	CASSRDRHTEAFF	TGCGCCAGCAGCCGGGACAGACACACTGAAGCTTTCTTT
TRBD2	TRBJ2-7	-	TRBV27	CASSLGIAGSYEQYF	TGTGCCAGCAGTTTAGGAATAGCGGGTTCCTACGAGCAGTACTTC
TRBD1	TRBJ1-6	-	TRBV16	CASSQSTPGQGNSPLHF	TGTGCCAGCAGCCAATCGACTCCGGGACAGGGGAATTCACCCCTCCACTTT
-	TRBJ2-3	-	TRBV4-1	CASRRGSGSTDTQYF	TGCGCCAGTCGTCGTGGTAGCGGAAGCACAGATACGCAGTATTTT
TRBD2	TRBJ2-3	once	TRBV9	CASSVSAGKSDTQYF	TGTGCCAGCAGCGTCTCAGCGGGAAAATCAGATACGCAGTATTTT
-	TRBJ2-2	-	TRBV15	CATSRDRGTANTGELFF	TGTGCCACCAGCAGAGATCGCGGGACAGCGAACACCGGGGAGCTGTTTTTT
TRBD1	TRBJ2-7	-	TRBV7-9	CASSPGTGGIYEQYF	TGTGCCAGCAGCCCCGGGACAGGGGGGATCTACGAGCAGTACTTC
TRBD1	TRBJ2-5	-	TRBV29-1	CSVEDRGRSAWETQYF	TGCAGCGTTGAGGACAGGGGGCGATCGGCATGGGAGACCCAGTACTTC
-	TRBJ2-5	-	TRBV18	CASSPVGVGETQYF	TGTGCCAGCTCACCGGTGGGAGTTGGAGAGACCCAGTACTTC
TRBD1	TRBJ1-2	once	TRBV25-1	CASSGTGRPYGYTF	TGTGCCAGCAGCGGGACAGGGCGCCCCTATGGCTACACCTTC